The 20 T cell receptor beta chains below come from one sample, sequenced in a study of CD8+CD57+ T cells in acquired aplastic anemia. Sequencing was done on patients that had shown CD8+CD57+ cell expansion by flow cytometry. Profiling that covered TCR beta VDJ and CDR3 relied on genomic DNA as its template. In TCRdb, the reads were re-called with MiXCR into one record per CDR3 protein. The sample has fewer than 200,000 distinct CDR3 sequences; roughly half are singletons. The sequenced sample consisted of sorted CD4+, CD8+, or CD8+CD57+ T cells (not recorded which) from PBMCs. The source is a human donor with aplastic anemia.

There are many counts of this clonotype. This chain joins TRBV6-1 and TRBJ1-1; D unclear. V was clipped by 4 bases and J by 5 bases, with 8 bases between them. Germline V gene data show CDR1 as MNHNS and CDR2 as SASEGT. The length of the CDR3 is 12 residues. DNA for the CDR3: TGTGCCAGCAGTGCCGGTGGGACTGAAGCTTTCTTT. Translating it yields CASSAGGTEAFF.

The gene calls are TRBV5-4 and TRBJ1-1; D gene uncertain. CDR3 length equals 14 residues. Germline loops: CDR1 SGHNT, CDR2 YYREEE (reference sequence). Trimming shortened V by 3 bases and J by 7 bases, and 16 bases separated the two germline ends. This chain's CDR3 is CASSSDIKVREAFF. In DNA, the CDR3 is TGTGCCAGCAGCTCCGACATTAAGGTCCGTGAAGCTTTCTTT.

The chain carries TRBV7-3 and TRBJ2-1; weak D call: TRBD2 (6 bases). Trimming cost V 1 base and J 2 bases, with 9 bases left between them. Germline V gene lookup returns CDR1 SGHTA and CDR2 FQGTGA. This CDR3 is 15 amino acids long. CDR3 nucleotide sequence: TGTGCCAGCAGCTTAATCGGGGGAACCTACAATGAGCAGTTCTTC. Protein: CASSLIGGTYNEQFF.

Worth noting for this clonotype: Since a much larger clone is just one base distant, this may be a read error. The CDR3 is CATSRPMGGASEQFF. The DNA of the CDR3 is TGTGCCACTAGTCGCCCTATGGGGGGGGCCTCTGAGCAGTTCTTC. The V and J genes are TRBV19 and TRBJ2-1; D may be TRBD2 (7 bases). The CDR3 sequence is 15 residues long. The germline gives CDR1 LNHDA, CDR2 SQIVND (reference sequence).

This clonotype was detected ten times or more. CDR3 bases: TGTGCCAGCCACGGGGAGACCCAGTACTTC. Residues: CASHGETQYF. The genes are TRBV18 and TRBJ2-5; D gene ambiguous. This CDR3 is 10 amino acids long. CDR1 and CDR2 from the germline V gene are KGHSH and LQKENI. V was trimmed by 8 bases and J by 5 bases, leaving 6 bases between them.

Note on this clonotype: One junction end does not reproduce the germline sequence, and a read error may be involved. The chain is built from TRBV10-2 and TRBJ2-7; TRBD2 agrees at 8 bases. The CDR3 consists of 15 residues. In germline, CDR1 is WSHSY, CDR2 SAAADI. As DNA, the CDR3 is TGCGCCAGCAGTGACTCCGGACTAGCCTCCTACGAGCAGTACTTT. It is translated as CASSDSGLASYEQYF.

As DNA, the CDR3 is TGCAGTGCTAGGGAACCGGGACAGGGAGTTTATAATTCACCCCTCCACTTT. Translating it yields CSAREPGQGVYNSPLHF. The genes are TRBV20-1 and TRBJ1-6, with 9 bases matching TRBD1. Germline V lookup: CDR1 DFQATT, CDR2 SNEGSKA (reference sequence). This CDR3 has 17 amino acids. V was clipped by 3 bases and J by 4 bases; unmatched bases: 10.

This clonotype showed up many times. J is TRBJ1-1 and V is TRBV11-2, with a weak D call TRBD1 (5 bases). Trimming shortened V by 1 base and J by 4 bases, and 13 bases separated the two germline ends. In germline, CDR1 is SGHAT, CDR2 FQNNGV. The CDR3 runs to 15 residues. DNA for the CDR3: TGTGCCAGCAGCTTAGGACAGCCTGGGGGCACTGAAGCTTTCTTT. Protein sequence: CASSLGQPGGTEAFF.

The CDR3 sequence: CASSLSRCPHQPQHF. The DNA of the CDR3 is TGTGCCAGCAGTTTAAGTCGGTGCCCCCATCAGCCCCAGCATTTT. V and J are TRBV27 and TRBJ1-5; D is unresolved. The CDR3 is 15 amino acids. Deletions cut 2 bases from V and 5 bases from J, with 13 bases between. CDR1 is MNHEY, CDR2 SMNVEV, per germline (reference sequence).

In DNA form, the CDR3 reads TGTGCCAGCAACTTATACATCCTTCCTAGCGCTGCCAGCTCCTACAATGAGCAGTTCTTC. Its protein product is CASNLYILPSAASSYNEQFF. This sequence joins TRBV5-2 and TRBJ2-1; whether TRBD2, the table's D call, matches the DNA was not checked. TRBV5-2 is reported as a pseudogene. The CDR3 extends over 20 amino acids.

V and J are TRBV15 and TRBJ2-1; 9 bases align to TRBD1. The ends lost 2 bases at V and 4 bases at J; junction bases unmatched: 6. The CDR3 runs 16 residues. The germline gives CDR1 LNHNV, CDR2 YYDKDF (reference sequence). The CDR3 coding sequence is TGTGCCACCAGCAGAACGACAGGGGGGTCTTACAATGAGCAGTTCTTC. Its translation: CATSRTTGGSYNEQFF.

The chain joins TRBV29-1 to TRBJ1-3; D gene uncertain. Germline-derived CDR1 and CDR2 are SQVTM and ANQGSEA. Trimming removed 3 bases from V and 3 bases from J, with 9 bases in between. CDR3 length equals 13 residues. The CDR3 reads CSVDVTDGNTIYF. The CDR3 coding sequence is TGCAGCGTTGACGTTACAGATGGAAACACCATATATTTT.

This clonotype was observed at least ten times. J is TRBJ2-1 and V is TRBV5-1; TRBD2 is a possible D gene (7 bases). The CDR3 runs to 15 residues. V dropped 0 bases and J dropped 3 bases, with 10 bases sitting between them. Germline values: CDR1 SGHRS, CDR2 YFSETQ. The CDR3 spells CASSLGGGGYNEQFF. The DNA for the CDR3 is TGCGCCAGCAGCTTGGGGGGAGGGGGCTACAATGAGCAGTTCTTC.

The chain is built from TRBV20-1 and TRBJ1-4; D not resolved. The CDR3 has 16 residues. Trimming left V 5 bases short and J 0 bases short, with 16 bases between. Germline CDR1 reads DFQATT; CDR2 reads SNEGSKA (reference sequence). CDR3 nucleotides: TGCAGTGCTTGGGTGGGAGATAAAACAACTAATGAAAAACTGTTTTTT. Encoded protein: CSAWVGDKTTNEKLFF.

The V call is TRBV7-9, the J call TRBJ2-3; D not resolved. Germline V gene sequence: CDR1 SEHNR, CDR2 FQNEAQ (reference sequence). Trimming removed 5 bases from V and 4 bases from J, with 7 bases in between. The CDR3 loop spans 12 amino acids. The CDR3 region has the DNA TGTGCCAGCAGCCCTCAATCAGATACGCAGTATTTT. It is translated as CASSPQSDTQYF.

This chain joins TRBV10-3 and TRBJ2-1; 10 nucleotides line up with TRBD2. Germline V gene sequence: CDR1 ENHRY, CDR2 SYGVKD. The CDR3 runs to 14 residues. V shed 4 bases, J shed 5 bases, and the junction held 2 bases outside the gene matches. The CDR3 DNA is TGTGCCATCAGTGGGACTAGCGGTAACAATGAGCAGTTCTTC. Encoded protein: CAISGTSGNNEQFF.

The CDR3 DNA reads as TGTGCCAGCAGCTCACCAGGGAGCTACAATGAGCAGTTCTTC. This translates into CASSSPGSYNEQFF. The rearrangement links TRBV7-3 to TRBJ2-1, with D perhaps matching TRBD1 or TRBD2 (5 bases each). There are 14 residues in the CDR3. Trimming shortened V by 4 bases and J by 3 bases, and 10 bases separated the two germline ends. The germline gives CDR1 SGHTA, CDR2 FQGTGA.

V usage is TRBV7-9 and J usage is TRBJ1-1; D remains ambiguous. The CDR3 has 14 residues. Looked up from germline, CDR1 is SEHNR and CDR2 is FQNEAQ (reference sequence). Trimming stripped 6 bases from V and 0 bases from J, with 11 bases between. In nucleotides, the CDR3 is TGTGCCAGCAGAGCTGACACCATGAACACTGAAGCTTTCTTT. It encodes CASRADTMNTEAFF.

V usage is TRBV12-3 or TRBV12-4 and J usage is TRBJ2-5; TRBD2 agrees at 7 bases. The CDR3 is 15 amino acids. V lost 6 bases to trimming and J lost 5 bases; unmatched junction nucleotides: 12. In DNA form, the CDR3 reads TGTGCCAGCAGCCGGAATGAAGCGGGGTGGGAGACCCAGTACTTC. This encodes CASSRNEAGWETQYF.

As to this clonotype: Relative to the germline gene, one junction end is altered; a read error may explain this. This chain's CDR3 is CSAPDRHYERYF. CDR3 nucleotide sequence: TGCAGTGCTCCGGACAGGCACTACGAGCGGTACTTC. V gene TRBV20-1 combines with J gene TRBJ2-7; 7 nucleotides match TRBD1. CDR1 is DFQATT, CDR2 SNEGSKA, per germline (reference sequence). CDR3 length: 12 residues.